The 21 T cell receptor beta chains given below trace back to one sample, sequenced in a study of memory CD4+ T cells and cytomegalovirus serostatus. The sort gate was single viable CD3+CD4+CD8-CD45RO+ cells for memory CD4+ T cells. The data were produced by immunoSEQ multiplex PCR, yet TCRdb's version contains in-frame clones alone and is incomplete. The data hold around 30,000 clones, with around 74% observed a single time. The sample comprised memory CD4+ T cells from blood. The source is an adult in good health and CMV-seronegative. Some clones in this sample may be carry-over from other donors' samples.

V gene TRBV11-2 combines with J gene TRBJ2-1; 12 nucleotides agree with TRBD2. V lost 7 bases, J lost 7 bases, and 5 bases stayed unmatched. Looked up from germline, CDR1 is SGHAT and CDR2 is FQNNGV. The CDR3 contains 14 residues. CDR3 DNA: TGTGCCAGCACTACTAGCGGGGGGTCTAATGAGCAGTTCTTC. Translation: CASTTSGGSNEQFF. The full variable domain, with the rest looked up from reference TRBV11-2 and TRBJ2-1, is EAGVAQSPRYKIIEKRQSVAFWCNPISGHATLYWYQQILGQGPKLLIQFQNNGVVDDSQLPKDRFSAERLKGVDSTLKIQPAKLEDSAVYLCASTTSGGSNEQFFGPGTRLTVL.

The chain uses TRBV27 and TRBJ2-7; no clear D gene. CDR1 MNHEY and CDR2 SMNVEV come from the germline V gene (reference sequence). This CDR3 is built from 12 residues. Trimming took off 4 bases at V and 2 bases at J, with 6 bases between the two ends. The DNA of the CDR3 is TGTGCCAGCAGTTCAACCCCCTACGAGCAGTACTTC. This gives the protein CASSSTPYEQYF.

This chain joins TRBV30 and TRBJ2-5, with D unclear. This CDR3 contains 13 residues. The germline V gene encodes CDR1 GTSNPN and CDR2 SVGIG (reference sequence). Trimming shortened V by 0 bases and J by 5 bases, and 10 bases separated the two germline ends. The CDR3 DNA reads TGTGCCTGGAGTGTCGGAGCTGGGGAGACCCAGTACTTC. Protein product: CAWSVGAGETQYF.

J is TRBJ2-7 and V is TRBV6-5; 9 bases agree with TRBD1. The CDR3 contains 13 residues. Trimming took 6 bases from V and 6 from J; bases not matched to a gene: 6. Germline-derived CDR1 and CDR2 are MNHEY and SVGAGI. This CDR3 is CASSLGTGREQYF. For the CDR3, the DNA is TGTGCCAGCAGCTTGGGGACAGGGCGCGAGCAGTACTTC.

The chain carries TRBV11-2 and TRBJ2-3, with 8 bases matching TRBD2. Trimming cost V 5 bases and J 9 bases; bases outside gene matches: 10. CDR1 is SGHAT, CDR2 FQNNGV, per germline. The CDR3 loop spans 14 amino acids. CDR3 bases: TGTGCCAGCAGCACACCGGGGGGGGTTGGCACGCAGTATTTT. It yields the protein CASSTPGGVGTQYF.

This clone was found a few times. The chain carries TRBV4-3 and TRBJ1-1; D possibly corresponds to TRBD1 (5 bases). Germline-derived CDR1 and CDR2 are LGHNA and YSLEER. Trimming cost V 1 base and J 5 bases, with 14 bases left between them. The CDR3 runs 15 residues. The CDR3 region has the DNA TGCGCCAGCAGCCAAGCCAACCGGGGGGTAACTGAAGCTTTCTTT. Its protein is CASSQANRGVTEAFF.

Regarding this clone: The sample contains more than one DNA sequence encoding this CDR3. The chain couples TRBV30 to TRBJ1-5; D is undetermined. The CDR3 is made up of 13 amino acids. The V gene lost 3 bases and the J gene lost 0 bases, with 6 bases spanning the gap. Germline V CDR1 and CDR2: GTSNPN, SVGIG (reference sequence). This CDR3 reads CAWSMDSNQPQHF. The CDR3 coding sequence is TGTGCCTGGAGCATGGATAGCAATCAGCCCCAGCATTTT.

Here the CDR3 reads CASSWDRTETQYF. The CDR3 DNA reads as TGTGCCAGCAGCTGGGACAGGACCGAGACCCAGTACTTC. The chain links TRBV7-2 to TRBJ2-5, with 8 bases that match TRBD1. The CDR3 covers 13 residues. Per germline, CDR1 SGHTA and CDR2 FQGNSA. Trimming took 4 bases from V and 5 from J; bases not matched to a gene: 3.

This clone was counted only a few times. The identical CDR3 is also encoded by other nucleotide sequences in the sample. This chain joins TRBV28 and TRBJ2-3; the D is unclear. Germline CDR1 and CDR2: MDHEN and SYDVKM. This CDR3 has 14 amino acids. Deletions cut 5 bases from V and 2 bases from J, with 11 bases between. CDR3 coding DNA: TGTGCCAGCAGTACCGGGCCGTACACAGATACGCAGTATTTT. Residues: CASSTGPYTDTQYF.

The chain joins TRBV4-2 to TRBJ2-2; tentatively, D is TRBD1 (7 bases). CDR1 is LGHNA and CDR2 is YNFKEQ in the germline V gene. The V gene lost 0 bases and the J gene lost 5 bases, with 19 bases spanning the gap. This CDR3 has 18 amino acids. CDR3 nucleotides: TGTGCCAGCAGCCAAGATCAAGGAGGGGGCGAGGGTACCGGGGAGCTGTTTTTT. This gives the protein CASSQDQGGGEGTGELFF.

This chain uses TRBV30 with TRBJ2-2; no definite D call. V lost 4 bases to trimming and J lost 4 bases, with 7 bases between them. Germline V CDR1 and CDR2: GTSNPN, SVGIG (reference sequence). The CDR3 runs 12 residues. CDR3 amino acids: CAWTYSTGELFF. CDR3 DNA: TGTGCCTGGACCTATAGCACCGGGGAGCTGTTTTTT.

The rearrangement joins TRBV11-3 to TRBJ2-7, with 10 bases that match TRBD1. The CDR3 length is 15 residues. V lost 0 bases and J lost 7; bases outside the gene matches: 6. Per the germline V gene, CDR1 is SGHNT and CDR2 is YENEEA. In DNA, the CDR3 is TGTGCCAGCAGCTTAGATGGCCGGGACAGGGGAGAGCAGTACTTC. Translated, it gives CASSLDGRDRGEQYF.

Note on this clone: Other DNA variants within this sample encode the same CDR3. The CDR3 protein is CASSTDRDQPQHF. CDR3 nucleotides: TGTGCCAGTAGTACGGACAGGGATCAGCCCCAGCATTTT. The chain uses TRBV19 and TRBJ1-5; the match to TRBD1 covers 8 bases. Trimming took 4 bases from V and 5 from J; bases not matched to a gene: 1. This CDR3 has 13 amino acids. Germline CDR1 is LNHDA and CDR2 is SQIVND (reference sequence).

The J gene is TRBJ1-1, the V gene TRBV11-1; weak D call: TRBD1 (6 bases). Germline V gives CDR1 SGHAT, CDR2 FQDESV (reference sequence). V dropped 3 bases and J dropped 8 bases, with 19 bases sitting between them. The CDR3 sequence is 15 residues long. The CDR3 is CASSLVGRTGKEAFF. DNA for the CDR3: TGTGCCAGCAGCTTGGTCGGCCGAACAGGGAAGGAAGCTTTCTTT.

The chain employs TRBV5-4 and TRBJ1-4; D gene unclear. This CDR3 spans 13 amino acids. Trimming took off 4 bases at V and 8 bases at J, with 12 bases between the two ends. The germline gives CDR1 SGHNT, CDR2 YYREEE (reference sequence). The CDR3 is CASSPSRNEKLFF. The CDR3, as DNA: TGTGCCAGCAGCCCGAGCAGGAACGAAAAACTGTTTTTT.

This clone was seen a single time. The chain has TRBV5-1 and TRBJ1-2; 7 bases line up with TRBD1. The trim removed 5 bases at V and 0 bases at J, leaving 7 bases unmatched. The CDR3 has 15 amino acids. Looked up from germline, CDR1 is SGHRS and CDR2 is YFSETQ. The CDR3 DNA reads TGCGCCAGCAGGCCAGGGACAGCCACTAACTATGGCTACACCTTC. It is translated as CASRPGTATNYGYTF.

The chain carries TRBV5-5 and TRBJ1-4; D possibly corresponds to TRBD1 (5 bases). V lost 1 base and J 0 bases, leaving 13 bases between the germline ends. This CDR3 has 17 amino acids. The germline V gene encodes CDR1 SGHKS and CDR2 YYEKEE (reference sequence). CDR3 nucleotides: TGTGCCAGCAGCTTGACTGACAGATACGCAACTAATGAAAAACTGTTTTTT. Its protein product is CASSLTDRYATNEKLFF.

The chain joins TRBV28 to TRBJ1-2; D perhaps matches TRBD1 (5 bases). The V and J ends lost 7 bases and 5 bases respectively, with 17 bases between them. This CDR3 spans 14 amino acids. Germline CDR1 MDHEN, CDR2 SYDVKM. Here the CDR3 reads CASNSGTGGYGYTF. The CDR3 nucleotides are TGTGCCAGCAATTCAGGAACCGGGGGGTATGGCTACACCTTC.

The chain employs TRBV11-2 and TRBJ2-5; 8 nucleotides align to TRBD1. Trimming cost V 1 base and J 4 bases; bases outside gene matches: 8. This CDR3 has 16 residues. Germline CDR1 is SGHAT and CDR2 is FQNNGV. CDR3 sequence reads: CASSLVQHRGSETQYF. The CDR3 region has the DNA TGTGCCAGCAGCTTAGTCCAACACAGGGGGTCAGAGACCCAGTACTTC.

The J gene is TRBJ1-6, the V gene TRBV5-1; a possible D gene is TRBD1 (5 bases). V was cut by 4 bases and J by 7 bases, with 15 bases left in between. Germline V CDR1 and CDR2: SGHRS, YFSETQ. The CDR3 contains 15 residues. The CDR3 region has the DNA TGCGCCAGCAGCCTCCGGGACGACGGCAATTCACCCCTCCACTTT. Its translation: CASSLRDDGNSPLHF.

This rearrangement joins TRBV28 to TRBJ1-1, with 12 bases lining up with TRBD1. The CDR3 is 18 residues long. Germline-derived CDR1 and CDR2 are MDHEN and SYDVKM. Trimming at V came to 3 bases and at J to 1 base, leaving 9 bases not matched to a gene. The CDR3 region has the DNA TGTGCCAGCAGTTTCATGGGACAGGGGGCATCGGGGAACACTGAAGCTTTCTTT. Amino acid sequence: CASSFMGQGASGNTEAFF.